This passage covers 20 T cell receptor beta chains from one sample sequenced in a study of shared clonotypes between healthy human individuals. The method was immunoSEQ multiplex PCR; TCRdb's version includes in-frame clones alone and lacks a portion of them. The top ten hold over 1.5% of the sample, which has roughly 700,000 clones, approximately 79% seen once. Sample: memory CD4+ T cells sorted from blood. Regarding subset: CD45RA-negative fraction. The receptors derive from a woman aged 25 to 39 in good health.

The rearrangement uses TRBV19 and TRBJ2-3; TRBD1 matches at 9 bases. The germline gives CDR1 LNHDA, CDR2 SQIVND (reference sequence). V lost 6 bases, J lost 1 base, and 17 bases stayed unmatched. The CDR3 is 19 amino acids. The CDR3 bases are TGTGCCAGTAGCCCCCGGGGACAGGGAGGACAAGCGGGCACAGATACGCAGTATTTT. The encoded protein is CASSPRGQGGQAGTDTQYF.

The gene calls are TRBV4-1 and TRBJ2-4; unclear D gene. Trimming stripped 2 bases from V and 0 bases from J, with 17 bases between. Looked up from germline, CDR1 is MGHRA and CDR2 is YSYEKL. This CDR3 is 18 amino acids long. The DNA for the CDR3 is TGCGCCAGCAGCCAACCACTAAAATCAGGATTAGCCAAAAACATTCAGTACTTC. Its translation: CASSQPLKSGLAKNIQYF.

The chain recombines TRBV9 with TRBJ2-1; TRBD2 might be the D (6 bases). The CDR3 runs 14 residues. Between the trimmed V and J ends, which lost 4 bases and 4 bases, there was a span of 12 bases. Germline-derived CDR1 and CDR2 are SGDLS and YYNGEE. The CDR3 loop is CASSFTSSYNEQFF. CDR3 coding DNA: TGTGCCAGCAGCTTTACTAGCTCGTACAATGAGCAGTTCTTC. Supplemented by reference TRBV9 and TRBJ2-1, the full variable domain reads DSGVTQTPKHLITATGQRVTLRCSPRSGDLSVYWYQQSLDQGLQFLIQYYNGEERAKGNILERFSAQQFPDLHSELNLSSLELGDSALYFCASSFTSSYNEQFFGPGTRLTVL.

Concerning this clone: Possible read error: a much larger clone is one base away. The chain joins TRBV7-2 to TRBJ2-7; 7 nucleotides line up with TRBD2. Germline CDR1 reads SGHTA; CDR2 reads FQGNSA. V shed 2 bases, J shed 0 bases, and the junction held 4 bases outside the gene matches. The CDR3 has 15 residues. CDR3 in amino acids: CASSLTSESSYEQYF. The CDR3 region has the DNA TGTGCCAGCAGCTTAACTAGCGAGAGCTCCTACGAGCAGTACTTC. The whole variable domain, filled in from reference TRBV7-2 and TRBJ2-7, reads GAGVSQSPSNKVTEKGKDVELRCDPISGHTALYWYRQSLGQGLEFLIYFQGNSAPDKSGLPSDRFSAERTGGSVSTLTIQRTQQEDSAVYLCASSLTSESSYEQYFGPGTRLTVT.

V usage is TRBV21-1 and J usage is TRBJ1-5; the table's D call, TRBD1, has no DNA check behind it. TRBV21-1 is deemed a pseudogene. The CDR3 totals 16 residues. CDR3 sequence (DNA): TGTGCCAGCAGCAACGCACAGGGTTTAAGCAATCAGCCCCAGCATTTT. Translation: CASSNAQGLSNQPQHF.

The chain combines TRBV9 with TRBJ2-3; 12 bases match TRBD2. The CDR3 totals 15 residues. The ends lost 4 bases at V and 3 bases at J; junction bases unmatched: 3. Germline V gives CDR1 SGDLS, CDR2 YYNGEE. CDR3 residues: CASSYLAGGTDTQYF. DNA of the CDR3: TGTGCCAGCAGCTACCTAGCGGGAGGGACAGATACGCAGTATTTT.

This rearrangement joins TRBV5-1 to TRBJ2-2; 9 bases are shared with TRBD1. CDR3 length: 15 amino acids. From germline, CDR1 is SGHRS and CDR2 YFSETQ. V lost 6 bases, J lost 7 bases, and 10 bases stayed unmatched. The CDR3 DNA sequence: TGCGCCAGCACCACCCCTGGGACAGGGATCGGGGAGCTGTTTTTT. This sequence encodes CASTTPGTGIGELFF.

The V and J genes are TRBV6-1 and TRBJ2-3; D might be TRBD2 (6 bases). This CDR3 is 15 amino acids long. Trimming removed 10 bases from V and 5 bases from J, with 22 bases in between. The germline CDR1 and CDR2 sequences are MNHNS and SASEGT. The CDR3 protein is CATSVQVLSKDTQYF. CDR3 in DNA: TGTGCCACTAGCGTCCAGGTCCTCTCCAAAGATACGCAGTATTTT.

This clone was seen just once. The V call is TRBV5-4, the J call TRBJ2-1; 11 positions match TRBD2. Germline V gives CDR1 SGHNT, CDR2 YYREEE (reference sequence). Losses at the gene ends were 1 base for V and 2 bases for J; bases not matched to a gene: 8. The CDR3 is 18 amino acids. As DNA, the CDR3 is TGTGCCAGCAGCTTGTACGGGACTAGCGGAGCGGCCTACAATGAGCAGTTCTTC. As protein: CASSLYGTSGAAYNEQFF.

The gene calls are TRBV7-2 and TRBJ1-6; D remains unclear. Trimming took off 8 bases at V and 7 bases at J, with 6 bases between the two ends. Germline V CDR1 and CDR2: SGHTA, FQGNSA. The CDR3 is 11 residues long. The CDR3 sequence is CASASNSPLHF. The CDR3 bases are TGTGCCAGCGCCTCGAATTCACCCCTCCACTTT.

This chain uses TRBV7-9 with TRBJ1-2; D call uncertain. Trimming cost V 3 bases and J 5 bases, with 7 bases left between them. Germline assignment: CDR1 SEHNR and CDR2 FQNEAQ (reference sequence). The CDR3 covers 12 residues. The CDR3 DNA is TGTGCCAGCAGCTTGGCTGAATATGGCTACACCTTC. Residues: CASSLAEYGYTF.

This chain links TRBV7-9 with TRBJ2-3, with D perhaps being TRBD1 or TRBD2 (5 bases each). Trimming removed 5 bases at V and 0 bases at J, with 15 bases between. Germline V gene lookup returns CDR1 SEHNR and CDR2 FQNEAQ (reference sequence). CDR3 size: 16 residues. The CDR3 spells CASSPATRGSTDTQYF. The CDR3 DNA is TGTGCCAGCAGCCCCGCAACACGGGGCAGCACAGATACGCAGTATTTT.

The chain is built from TRBV30 and TRBJ2-5; D call uncertain. V dropped 0 bases and J dropped 2 bases, with 7 bases sitting between them. This CDR3 is built from 13 residues. The germline gives CDR1 GTSNPN, CDR2 SVGIG (reference sequence). The chain's CDR3 is CAWSVPGQETQYF. CDR3 coding DNA: TGTGCCTGGAGTGTACCAGGACAAGAGACCCAGTACTTC.

This clone was counted many times. The chain couples TRBV10-1 to TRBJ2-2; no firm D call. The CDR3 covers 14 residues. V lost 5 bases and J 8 bases, leaving 15 bases between the germline ends. From germline, CDR1 is WNHNN and CDR2 SYGVQD (reference sequence). The CDR3 DNA reads TGCGCCAGCAGTCCGGACCTCTCTTCGGGGGAGCTGTTTTTT. Its protein is CASSPDLSSGELFF.

This clone has ten or more counts. This rearrangement joins TRBV4-1 to TRBJ2-1; TRBD2 might be the D (5 bases). Germline-derived CDR1 and CDR2 are MGHRA and YSYEKL. The V end lost 0 bases, the J end lost 1 base, and 13 bases lay between the germline ends. The CDR3 extends over 17 amino acids. This CDR3 is CASSQDRGAESYNEQFF. CDR3 DNA: TGCGCCAGCAGCCAAGATAGAGGAGCGGAGTCCTACAATGAGCAGTTCTTC.

This chain joins TRBV7-9 and TRBJ2-1; D uncertain. With 5 bases removed from V and 8 bases from J, the gap between germline ends came to 10 bases. There are 12 residues in the CDR3. CDR1 is SEHNR, CDR2 FQNEAQ, per germline (reference sequence). The CDR3 region has the DNA TGTGCCAGCAGCCCCAACCCCCATGAGCAGTTCTTC. Amino acids: CASSPNPHEQFF. Combining the CDR3 with reference TRBV7-9 and TRBJ2-1 gives the whole variable domain DTGVSQNPRHKITKRGQNVTFRCDPISEHNRLYWYRQTLGQGPEFLTYFQNEAQLEKSRLLSDRFSAERPKGSFSTLEIQRTEQGDSAMYLCASSPNPHEQFFGPGTRLTVL.

The genes are TRBV29-1 and TRBJ1-2, with D tentatively TRBD1 (5 bases). The CDR3 length is 15 residues. Germline V CDR1 and CDR2: SQVTM, ANQGSEA. V lost 2 bases to trimming and J lost 4 bases, with 17 bases between them. The CDR3 reads CSVESGAGGSYGYTF. In nucleotides, the CDR3 is TGCAGCGTTGAATCCGGGGCCGGGGGTAGCTATGGCTACACCTTC.

The CDR3 nucleotides read TGCGCCAGCAACGCACTAGCGGGAGCCCCAGATACGCAGTATTTT. As protein: CASNALAGAPDTQYF. V gene TRBV5-1 combines with J gene TRBJ2-3, with TRBD2 identical over 11 bases. Germline CDR1 SGHRS, CDR2 YFSETQ. CDR3 size: 15 residues. With 6 bases clipped from V and 4 bases from J, the junction kept 7 bases outside the gene matches.

This chain links TRBV27 with TRBJ1-1; weak D call: TRBD1 (6 bases). In germline, CDR1 is MNHEY, CDR2 SMNVEV (reference sequence). Trimming took 5 bases from V and 4 from J, leaving 14 bases between them. This CDR3 region has 14 residues. This chain's CDR3 is CASSLITGITEAFF. The CDR3 region has the DNA TGTGCCAGCAGTCTTATCACAGGGATCACTGAAGCTTTCTTT.

This clone was counted only a few times. The rearrangement joins TRBV6-1 to TRBJ1-5; 7 bases are a match to TRBD1. The CDR3 spans 15 residues. Germline assignment: CDR1 MNHNS and CDR2 SASEGT. V was pared by 7 bases and J by 0 bases, with 6 bases of the junction left unmatched. This CDR3 is CASKGGRYSNQPQHF. CDR3 DNA: TGTGCCAGCAAAGGGGGCCGTTATAGCAATCAGCCCCAGCATTTT.